This T cell receptor (beta chain) was retrieved from a study of blood T cell repertoires in COVID-19. Across the study: COVID-19 samples, acute and convalescent, were from the United States, Italy and Spain. Sample material is recorded as cDNA or gDNA derived from T cells, B-cell-depleted T cells, or PBMCs.

This CDR3 has 13 amino acids. Germline V gene sequence: CDR1 MDHEN, CDR2 SYDVKM. Trimming removed 5 bases from V and 3 bases from J, with 10 bases in between. Per the original data handling: Scientists estimated how many nucleated cells there were by amplifying reference gene primers. Clones were sequenced by immunoSEQ multiplex PCR, and TCRdb holds only the in-frame ones, with some missing. For V, J and clone size, that table is used; D and trimming come from the DNA. The table has roughly 210,000 clones, less than 90% seen once. The sample comprised peripheral blood. The receptor was derived from a man aged 65-85 years with acute or convalescent COVID-19. The chain has TRBV28 and TRBJ1-2, with a possible D match to TRBD1 (6 bases). The CDR3 DNA follows: TGTGCCAGCAGTGAGCGACAGGACTATGGCTACACCTTC. This codes for CASSERQDYGYTF.